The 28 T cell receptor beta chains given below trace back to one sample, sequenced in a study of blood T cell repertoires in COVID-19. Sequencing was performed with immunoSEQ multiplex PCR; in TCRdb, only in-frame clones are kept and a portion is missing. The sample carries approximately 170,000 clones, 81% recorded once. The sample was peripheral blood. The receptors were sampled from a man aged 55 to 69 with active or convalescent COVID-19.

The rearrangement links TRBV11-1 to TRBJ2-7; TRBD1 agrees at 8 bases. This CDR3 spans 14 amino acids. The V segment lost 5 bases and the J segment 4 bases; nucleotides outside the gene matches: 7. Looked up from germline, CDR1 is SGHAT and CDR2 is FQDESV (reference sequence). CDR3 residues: CASSTGQGGYEQYF. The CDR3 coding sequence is TGTGCCAGCAGCACCGGACAGGGCGGGTACGAGCAGTACTTC.

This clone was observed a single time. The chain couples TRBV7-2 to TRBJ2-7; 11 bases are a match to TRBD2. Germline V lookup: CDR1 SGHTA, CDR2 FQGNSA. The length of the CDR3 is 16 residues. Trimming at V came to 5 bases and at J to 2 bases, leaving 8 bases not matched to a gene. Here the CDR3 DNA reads TGTGCCAGCAGCCAAGCGTCTAGCGGGAGGACCTACGAGCAGTACTTC. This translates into CASSQASSGRTYEQYF.

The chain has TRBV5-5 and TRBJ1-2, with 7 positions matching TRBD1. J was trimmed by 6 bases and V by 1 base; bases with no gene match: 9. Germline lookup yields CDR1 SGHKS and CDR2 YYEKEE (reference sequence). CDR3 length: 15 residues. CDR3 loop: CASSLSDRTAHGYTF. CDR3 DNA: TGTGCCAGCAGCTTGTCGGACAGGACGGCGCATGGCTACACCTTC.

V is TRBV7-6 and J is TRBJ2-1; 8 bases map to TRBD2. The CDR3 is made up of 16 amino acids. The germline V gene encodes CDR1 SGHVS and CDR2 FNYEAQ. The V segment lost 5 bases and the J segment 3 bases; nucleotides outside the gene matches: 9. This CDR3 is CASSRSGSGGYNEQFF. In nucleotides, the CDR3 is TGTGCCAGCAGCCGTAGTGGGAGCGGGGGCTACAATGAGCAGTTCTTC.

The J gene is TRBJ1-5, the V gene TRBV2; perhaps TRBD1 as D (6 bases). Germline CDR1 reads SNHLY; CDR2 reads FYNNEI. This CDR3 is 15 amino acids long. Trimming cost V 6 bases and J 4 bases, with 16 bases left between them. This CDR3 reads CASRGEGTLNQPQHF. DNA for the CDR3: TGTGCCAGCAGGGGGGAGGGGACACTTAATCAGCCCCAGCATTTT.

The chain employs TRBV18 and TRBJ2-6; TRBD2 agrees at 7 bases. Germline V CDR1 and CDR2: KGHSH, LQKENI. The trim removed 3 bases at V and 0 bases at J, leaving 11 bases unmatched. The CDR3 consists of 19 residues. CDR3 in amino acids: CASSPLYLRERSGANVLTF. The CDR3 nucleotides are TGTGCCAGCTCACCGCTTTACTTGCGGGAGCGCTCTGGGGCCAACGTCCTGACTTTC.

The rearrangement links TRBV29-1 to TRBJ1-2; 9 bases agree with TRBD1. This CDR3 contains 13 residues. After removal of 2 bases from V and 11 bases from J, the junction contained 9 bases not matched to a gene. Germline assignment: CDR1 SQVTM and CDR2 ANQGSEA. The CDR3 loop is CSVEPGQGKGYTF. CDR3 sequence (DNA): TGCAGCGTTGAACCGGGACAGGGAAAGGGGTACACCTTC.

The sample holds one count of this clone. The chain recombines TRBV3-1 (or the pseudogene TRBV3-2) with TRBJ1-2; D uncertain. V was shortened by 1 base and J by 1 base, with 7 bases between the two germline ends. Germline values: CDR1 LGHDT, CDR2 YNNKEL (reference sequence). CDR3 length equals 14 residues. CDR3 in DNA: TGTGCCAGCAGCCAAGGAGGGAATAACTATGGCTACACCTTC. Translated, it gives CASSQGGNNYGYTF.

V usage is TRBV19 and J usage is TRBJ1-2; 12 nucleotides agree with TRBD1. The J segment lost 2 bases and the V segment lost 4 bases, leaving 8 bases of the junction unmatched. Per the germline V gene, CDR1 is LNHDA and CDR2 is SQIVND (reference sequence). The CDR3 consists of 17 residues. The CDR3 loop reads CASSNPGQGASNYGYTF. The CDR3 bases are TGTGCCAGTAGTAACCCGGGACAGGGGGCGTCGAACTATGGCTACACCTTC.

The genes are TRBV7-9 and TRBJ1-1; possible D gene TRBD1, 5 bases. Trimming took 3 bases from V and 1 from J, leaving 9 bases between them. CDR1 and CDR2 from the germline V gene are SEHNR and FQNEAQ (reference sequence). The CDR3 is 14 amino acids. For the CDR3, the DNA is TGTGCCAGCAGCTTCTCGACAGCGAACACTGAAGCTTTCTTT. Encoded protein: CASSFSTANTEAFF.

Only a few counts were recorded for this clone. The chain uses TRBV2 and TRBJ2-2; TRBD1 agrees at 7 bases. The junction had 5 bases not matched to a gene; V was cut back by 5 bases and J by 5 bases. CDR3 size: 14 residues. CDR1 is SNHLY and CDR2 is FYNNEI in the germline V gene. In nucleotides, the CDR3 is TGTGCCAGCAGTTTTACAGGGGAAACCGGGGAGCTGTTTTTT. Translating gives CASSFTGETGELFF.

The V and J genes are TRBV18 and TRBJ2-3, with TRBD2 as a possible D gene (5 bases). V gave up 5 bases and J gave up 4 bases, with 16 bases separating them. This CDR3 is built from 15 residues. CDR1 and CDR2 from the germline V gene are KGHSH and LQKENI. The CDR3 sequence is CASSSRTVGADTQYF. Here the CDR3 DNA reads TGTGCCAGCTCATCAAGGACTGTCGGCGCAGATACGCAGTATTTT.

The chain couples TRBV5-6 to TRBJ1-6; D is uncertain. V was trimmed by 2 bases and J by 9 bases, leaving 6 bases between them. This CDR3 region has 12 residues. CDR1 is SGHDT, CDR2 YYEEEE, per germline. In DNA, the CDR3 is TGTGCCAGCAGCTTACGGTCTTCACCCCTCCACTTT. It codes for CASSLRSSPLHF. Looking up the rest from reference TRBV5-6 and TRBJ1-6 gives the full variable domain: DAGVTQSPTHLIKTRGQQVTLRCSPKSGHDTVSWYQQALGQGPQFIFQYYEEEERQRGNFPDRFSGHQFPNYSSELNVNALLLGDSALYLCASSLRSSPLHFGNGTRLTVT.

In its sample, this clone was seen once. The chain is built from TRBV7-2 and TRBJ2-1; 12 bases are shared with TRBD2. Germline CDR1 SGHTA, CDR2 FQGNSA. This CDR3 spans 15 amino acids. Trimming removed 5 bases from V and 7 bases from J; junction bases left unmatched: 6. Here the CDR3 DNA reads TGTGCCAGCAGCCTAAGGACTAGCGGGATTAATGAGCAGTTCTTC. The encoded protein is CASSLRTSGINEQFF. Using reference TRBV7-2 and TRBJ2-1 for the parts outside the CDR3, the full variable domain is GAGVSQSPSNKVTEKGKDVELRCDPISGHTALYWYRQSLGQGLEFLIYFQGNSAPDKSGLPSDRFSAERTGGSVSTLTIQRTQQEDSAVYLCASSLRTSGINEQFFGPGTRLTVL.

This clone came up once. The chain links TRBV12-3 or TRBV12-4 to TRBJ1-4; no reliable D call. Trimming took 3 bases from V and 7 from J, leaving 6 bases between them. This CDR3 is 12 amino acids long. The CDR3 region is CASSLSGEKLFF. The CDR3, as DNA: TGTGCCAGCAGTTTGTCCGGTGAAAAACTGTTTTTT.

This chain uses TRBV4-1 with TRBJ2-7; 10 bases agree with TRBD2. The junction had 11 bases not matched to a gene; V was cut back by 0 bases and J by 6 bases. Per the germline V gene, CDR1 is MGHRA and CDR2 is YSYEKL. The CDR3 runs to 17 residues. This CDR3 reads CASSQEAIGAGGLEQYF. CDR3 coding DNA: TGCGCCAGCAGCCAAGAAGCCATAGGAGCGGGAGGGCTCGAGCAGTACTTC.

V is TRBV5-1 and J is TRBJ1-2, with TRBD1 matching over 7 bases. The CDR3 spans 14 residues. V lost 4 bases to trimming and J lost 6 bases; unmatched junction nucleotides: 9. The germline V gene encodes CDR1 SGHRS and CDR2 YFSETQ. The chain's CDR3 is CASSPQGVGDGYTF. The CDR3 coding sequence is TGCGCCAGCAGCCCGCAGGGGGTGGGAGATGGCTACACCTTC.

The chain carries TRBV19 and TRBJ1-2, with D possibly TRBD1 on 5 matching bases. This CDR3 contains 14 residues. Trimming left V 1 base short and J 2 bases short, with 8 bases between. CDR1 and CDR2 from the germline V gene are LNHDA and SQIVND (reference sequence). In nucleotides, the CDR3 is TGTGCCAGTAGTATAGGGGGCGAAAACTATGGCTACACCTTC. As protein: CASSIGGENYGYTF.

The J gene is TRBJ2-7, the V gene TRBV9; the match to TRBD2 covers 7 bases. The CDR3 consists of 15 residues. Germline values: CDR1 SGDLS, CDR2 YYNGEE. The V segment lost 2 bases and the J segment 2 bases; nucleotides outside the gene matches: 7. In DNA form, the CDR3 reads TGTGCCAGCAGCGTTTCCGGGGAGGGACCCTACGAGCAGTACTTC. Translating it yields CASSVSGEGPYEQYF.

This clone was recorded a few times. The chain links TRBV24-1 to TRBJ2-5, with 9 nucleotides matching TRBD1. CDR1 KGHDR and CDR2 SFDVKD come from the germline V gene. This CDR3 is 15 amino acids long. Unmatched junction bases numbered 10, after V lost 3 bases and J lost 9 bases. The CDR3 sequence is CATSDAADRGTSQYF. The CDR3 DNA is TGTGCCACCAGTGATGCGGCGGACAGGGGAACGTCCCAGTACTTC.

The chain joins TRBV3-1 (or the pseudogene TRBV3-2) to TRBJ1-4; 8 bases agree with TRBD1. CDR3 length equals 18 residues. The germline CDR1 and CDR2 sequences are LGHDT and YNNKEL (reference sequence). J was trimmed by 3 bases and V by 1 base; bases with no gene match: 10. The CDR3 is CASSQGPGGFFSNEKLFF. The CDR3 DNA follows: TGTGCCAGCAGCCAAGGTCCAGGGGGCTTCTTTTCTAATGAAAAACTGTTTTTT.

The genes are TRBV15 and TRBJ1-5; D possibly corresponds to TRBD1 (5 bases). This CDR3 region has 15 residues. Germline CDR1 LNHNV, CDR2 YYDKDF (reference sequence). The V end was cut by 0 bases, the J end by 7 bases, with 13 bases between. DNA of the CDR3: TGTGCCACCAGCAGAGATACGGGGGTCAAGCAGCCCCAGCATTTT. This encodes CATSRDTGVKQPQHF.

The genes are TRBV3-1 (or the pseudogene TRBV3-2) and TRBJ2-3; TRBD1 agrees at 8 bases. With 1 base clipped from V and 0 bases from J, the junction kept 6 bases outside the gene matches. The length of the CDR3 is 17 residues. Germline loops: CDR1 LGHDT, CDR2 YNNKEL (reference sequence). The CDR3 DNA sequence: TGTGCCAGCAGCCAAGCCAGGGGGCGACCTAGCACAGATACGCAGTATTTT. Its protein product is CASSQARGRPSTDTQYF.

DNA of the CDR3: TGTGCCATCAATCCGGGACTAGCGGGGGATAGCACAGATACGCAGTATTTT. It encodes CAINPGLAGDSTDTQYF. The chain recombines TRBV10-3 with TRBJ2-3; TRBD2 matches 14 bases. CDR1 ENHRY and CDR2 SYGVKD come from the germline V gene. The J segment lost 0 bases and the V segment lost 7 bases, leaving 6 bases of the junction unmatched. This CDR3 is 17 amino acids long.

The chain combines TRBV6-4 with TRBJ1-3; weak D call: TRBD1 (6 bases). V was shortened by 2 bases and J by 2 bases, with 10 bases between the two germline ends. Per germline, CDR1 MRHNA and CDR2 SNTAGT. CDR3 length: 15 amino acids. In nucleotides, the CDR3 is TGTGCCAGCAGTGACATCAGGGGAGCTGGAAACACCATATATTTT. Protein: CASSDIRGAGNTIYF.

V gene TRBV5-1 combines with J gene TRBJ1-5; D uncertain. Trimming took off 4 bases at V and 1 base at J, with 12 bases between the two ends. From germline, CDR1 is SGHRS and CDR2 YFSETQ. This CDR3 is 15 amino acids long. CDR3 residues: CASSPLGASNQPQHF. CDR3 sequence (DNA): TGCGCCAGCAGCCCCCTGGGCGCCAGCAATCAGCCCCAGCATTTT.

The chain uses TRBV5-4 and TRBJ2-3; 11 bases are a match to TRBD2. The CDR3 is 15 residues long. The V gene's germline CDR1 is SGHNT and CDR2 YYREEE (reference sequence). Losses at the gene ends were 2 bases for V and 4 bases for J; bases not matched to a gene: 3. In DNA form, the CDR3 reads TGTGCCAGCAGCTTTCGACTAGCGGGGTCAGATACGCAGTATTTT. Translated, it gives CASSFRLAGSDTQYF.

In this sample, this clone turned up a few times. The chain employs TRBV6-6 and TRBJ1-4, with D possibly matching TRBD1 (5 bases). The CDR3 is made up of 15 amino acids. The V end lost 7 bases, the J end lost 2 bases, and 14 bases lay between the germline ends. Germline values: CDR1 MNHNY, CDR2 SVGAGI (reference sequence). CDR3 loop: CASTPIGGTNEKLFF. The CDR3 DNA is TGTGCCAGCACCCCGATCGGGGGGACTAATGAAAAACTGTTTTTT.